Below are 10 T cell receptor beta chains sequenced from a single sample in a study of identical twins. TCRdb called the 5' RACE reads again in MiXCR, with one record for every CDR3 protein. The sample lists about 220,000 distinct CDR3 sequences, around 8.1% occurring once. The sample was also linked to a second study, of yellow fever vaccine responses in identical twins.

The sample comprised memory (CD45RO+) T cells sorted from blood. These receptors all come from a woman in her late teens or twenties in good health.

V gene TRBV7-8 combines with J gene TRBJ2-1; D possibly matches TRBD1 or TRBD2 (5 bases each). CDR1 is SGHVS and CDR2 is FQNEAQ in the germline V gene. The CDR3 runs to 17 residues. V was pared by 5 bases and J by 0 bases, with 17 bases between. This CDR3 is CASSRMMVGTSYNEQFF. In nucleotides, the CDR3 is TGTGCCAGCAGCCGGATGATGGTGGGGACCTCCTACAATGAGCAGTTCTTC.

This clonotype was counted many times. The chain uses TRBV6-2 or TRBV6-3 and TRBJ2-7, with 10 bases fitting TRBD2. From germline, CDR1 is MNHEY and CDR2 SVGEGT. With V trimmed by 2 bases and J by 3 bases, 4 bases remained unmatched. There are 15 residues in the CDR3. The CDR3 DNA reads as TGTGCCAGCAGTTACCCCACTAGCGGGGACTACGAGCAGTACTTC. Its translation: CASSYPTSGDYEQYF.

A few counts support this clonotype. This chain links TRBV6-1 with TRBJ2-6; 9 nucleotides match TRBD1. The CDR3 totals 18 residues. The trim removed 8 bases at V and 3 bases at J, leaving 14 bases unmatched. Per the germline V gene, CDR1 is MNHNS and CDR2 is SASEGT. The CDR3 loop reads CASAPGTGLLGGANVLTF. In DNA form, the CDR3 reads TGTGCCAGCGCGCCCGGGACAGGGCTATTAGGTGGGGCCAACGTCCTGACTTTC.

This clonotype was seen a handful of times. The chain uses TRBV20-1 and TRBJ1-1; TRBD1 aligns across 8 bases. The length of the CDR3 is 14 residues. The V gene end was trimmed by 6 bases and the J gene end by 4 bases; junction bases not matched to a gene: 10. Germline V gives CDR1 DFQATT, CDR2 SNEGSKA (reference sequence). The chain's CDR3 is CSAIGQGLGTEAFF. Here the CDR3 DNA reads TGCAGTGCCATCGGACAGGGACTGGGCACTGAAGCTTTCTTT.

This clonotype came up many times. The chain uses TRBV9 and TRBJ2-1, with D possibly matching TRBD1 (6 bases). V was pared by 1 base and J by 9 bases, with 14 bases between. The CDR3 consists of 14 residues. CDR1 and CDR2 (germline): SGDLS, YYNGEE. As DNA, the CDR3 is TGTGCCAGCAGCGTACAGGGCCTAGGGGGTGAGCAGTTCTTC. Protein product: CASSVQGLGGEQFF.

The chain joins TRBV10-2 to TRBJ1-5; D gene ambiguous. CDR1 is WSHSY and CDR2 is SAAADI in the germline V gene. Trimming stripped 0 bases from V and 0 bases from J, with 6 bases between. There are 15 residues in the CDR3. CDR3 region: CASSESAYSNQPQHF. The DNA for the CDR3 is TGCGCCAGCAGTGAGTCTGCTTATAGCAATCAGCCCCAGCATTTT.

V and J are TRBV5-1 and TRBJ2-1; D remains unclear. Germline V lookup: CDR1 SGHRS, CDR2 YFSETQ. Trimming took 0 bases from V and 5 from J, leaving 12 bases between them. The CDR3 is made up of 15 amino acids. The CDR3 region has the DNA TGCGCCAGCAGCTTGGAGGGAAGGAACCACAATGAGCAGTTCTTC. Translation gives CASSLEGRNHNEQFF.

The chain is built from TRBV12-3 or TRBV12-4 and TRBJ2-5; D possibly corresponds to TRBD2 (7 bases). Trimming took 8 bases from V and 2 from J, leaving 21 bases between them. The CDR3 has 16 residues. Here the CDR3 DNA reads TGTGCCAGCCTTCCCGTGGGGGGGCTTATACAAGAGACCCAGTACTTC. This encodes CASLPVGGLIQETQYF.

This clonotype turned up a few times. The rearrangement links TRBV6-2 or TRBV6-3 to TRBJ2-7; TRBD1 or TRBD2 may be the D gene (6 bases each). CDR3 size: 14 residues. Trimming took 7 bases from V and 5 from J, leaving 18 bases between them. Germline V gene data show CDR1 as MNHEY and CDR2 as SVGEGT. The DNA of the CDR3 is TGTGCCAGCAACAACCCCGGGGGCTCTAACGAGCAGTACTTC. Translated, it gives CASNNPGGSNEQYF.

There are many counts of this clonotype. V gene TRBV7-2 combines with J gene TRBJ2-7; D uncertain. Germline V lookup: CDR1 SGHTA, CDR2 FQGNSA. V was pared by 5 bases and J by 3 bases, with 11 bases between. The CDR3 length is 13 residues. For the CDR3, the DNA is TGTGCCAGCAGCCTGGCCCTCTTCTACGAGCAGTACTTC. It codes for CASSLALFYEQYF.